Listed here are 14 T cell receptor beta chains from one sample, sequenced in a study of beta chain features in type 1 diabetes. Expressed TCRB transcripts were sequenced because the entire RNA isolate underwent reverse transcription. Sequencing used immunoSEQ multiplex PCR; TCRdb keeps in-frame clones, though not all of them. The sample records a few hundred thousand clones, over 9.5% being singletons. Findings of the study overall: All four CD4+ subsets from Type 1 diabetes patients carried moderately but significantly shorter TCRB CDR3s.

The antigens for these receptors are not known. Sequencing input: naive CD4+ T cells from blood. The source of these receptors is a woman aged 18-29 years with type 1 diabetes.

The chain carries TRBV18 and TRBJ1-2, with D possibly TRBD1 on 6 matching bases. V was pared by 4 bases and J by 4 bases, with 16 bases between. The germline gives CDR1 KGHSH, CDR2 LQKENI. The CDR3 has 15 amino acids. The DNA of the CDR3 is TGTGCCAGCTCACTGAGACAGGACCCCATCTATGGCTACACCTTC. This translates into CASSLRQDPIYGYTF.

The genes are TRBV7-8 and TRBJ1-1; no clear D gene. The V end was cut by 5 bases, the J end by 2 bases, with 9 bases between. In germline, CDR1 is SGHVS, CDR2 FQNEAQ. The CDR3 is made up of 13 amino acids. The CDR3 DNA follows: TGTGCCAGCAGCCAGATCTCAAACACTGAAGCTTTCTTT. Amino acid sequence: CASSQISNTEAFF.

The gene calls are TRBV2 and TRBJ2-3; 11 bases are shared with TRBD2. Germline V lookup: CDR1 SNHLY, CDR2 FYNNEI. V gave up 6 bases and J gave up 1 base; unmatched junction bases: 3. The CDR3 length is 15 residues. The CDR3 nucleotides read TGTGCCAGCAGCGTGGGACTAGCGGGCACAGATACGCAGTATTTT. Its protein product is CASSVGLAGTDTQYF.

This clone was counted between two and nine times. The chain employs TRBV29-1 and TRBJ2-2, with D perhaps TRBD1 (6 bases). Germline V lookup: CDR1 SQVTM, CDR2 ANQGSEA. The CDR3 is 13 residues long. Trimming stripped 6 bases from V and 5 bases from J, with 13 bases between. The CDR3 nucleotides read TGCAGCGTCAGGGGATATCAGACCGGGGAGCTGTTTTTT. Protein sequence: CSVRGYQTGELFF.

There are a few counts of this clone. The chain recombines TRBV29-1 with TRBJ2-7, with D perhaps matching TRBD2 (6 bases). CDR1 SQVTM and CDR2 ANQGSEA come from the germline V gene. Between the trimmed V and J ends, which lost 5 bases and 0 bases, there was a span of 14 bases. The CDR3 spans 14 residues. CDR3 region: CSVSPGLSSYEQYF. In DNA form, the CDR3 reads TGCAGCGTTTCCCCGGGACTGAGCTCCTACGAGCAGTACTTC.

The V call is TRBV19, the J call TRBJ1-1; D call uncertain. The V end was cut by 6 bases, the J end by 5 bases, with 10 bases between. The length of the CDR3 is 12 residues. CDR1 is LNHDA, CDR2 SQIVND, per germline (reference sequence). The CDR3 loop reads CASSPEETEAFF. CDR3 bases: TGTGCCAGTAGCCCAGAAGAAACTGAAGCTTTCTTT. The full variable domain, completed using reference TRBV19 and TRBJ1-1, is DGGITQSPKYLFRKEGQNVTLSCEQNLNHDAMYWYRQDPGQGLRLIYYSQIVNDFQKGDIAEGYSVSREKKESFPLTVTSAQKNPTAFYLCASSPEETEAFFGQGTRLTVV.

This chain links TRBV15 with TRBJ2-3; tentatively, D is TRBD2 (6 bases). Germline lookup yields CDR1 LNHNV and CDR2 YYDKDF (reference sequence). CDR3 length equals 16 residues. V gave up 3 bases and J gave up 1 base, with 14 bases separating them. This CDR3 reads CATSRISGGGTDTQYF. CDR3 coding DNA: TGTGCCACCAGCAGGATATCCGGAGGGGGCACAGATACGCAGTATTTT. Filled out from reference TRBV15 and TRBJ2-3, the complete variable domain reads DAMVIQNPRYQVTQFGKPVTLSCSQTLNHNVMYWYQQKSSQAPKLLFHYYDKDFNNEADTPDNFQSRRPNTSFCFLDIRSPGLGDTAMYLCATSRISGGGTDTQYFGPGTRLTVL.

The J gene is TRBJ1-2, the V gene TRBV7-8; no firm D call. CDR3 length: 13 residues. Germline CDR1 reads SGHVS; CDR2 reads FQNEAQ. V lost 5 bases and J lost 8, with 15 bases in between. The CDR3 coding sequence is TGTGCCAGCAGCCTAGAGACTAAAGTAGGCTACACCTTC. This encodes CASSLETKVGYTF.

The chain is built from TRBV27 and TRBJ2-7; weak D call: TRBD2 (5 bases). The CDR3 spans 13 residues. Germline V CDR1 and CDR2: MNHEY, SMNVEV (reference sequence). The germline V and J ends were trimmed by 3 bases and 3 bases, with 9 bases remaining between them. Here the CDR3 reads CASSLAGDYEQYF. CDR3 DNA: TGTGCCAGCAGTTTGGCGGGCGACTACGAGCAGTACTTC.

This clone was picked up a small number of times. This sequence joins TRBV4-3 and TRBJ2-7, with D possibly TRBD2 on 5 matching bases. Germline CDR1 reads LGHNA; CDR2 reads YSLEER. Trimming cost V 1 base and J 6 bases, with 19 bases left between them. CDR3 length: 16 residues. The CDR3, as DNA: TGCGCCAGCAGCCAAGGGAGAGGGTCCATCCGCCTCGAGCAGTACTTC. Amino acid sequence: CASSQGRGSIRLEQYF.

This chain uses TRBV5-1 with TRBJ1-5, with D tentatively TRBD1 (5 bases). Germline V CDR1 and CDR2: SGHRS, YFSETQ. This CDR3 contains 14 residues. V lost 2 bases to trimming and J lost 6 bases, with 12 bases between them. The CDR3 coding sequence is TGCGCCAGCAGCTTTAGTCACGGGGGTCAGCCCCAGCATTTT. It codes for CASSFSHGGQPQHF.

V usage is TRBV9 and J usage is TRBJ2-2, with 10 bases that match TRBD2. V dropped 6 bases and J dropped 5; count of bases not matched to a gene: 13. The CDR3 contains 17 residues. The germline CDR1 and CDR2 sequences are SGDLS and YYNGEE. The CDR3 region has the DNA TGTGCCAGCACTCAGGGAGCGGGGGGGCCCTGGACCGGGGAGCTGTTTTTT. Its translation is CASTQGAGGPWTGELFF.

The chain is built from TRBV5-6 and TRBJ2-7; D might be TRBD1 (6 bases). CDR3 length equals 13 residues. The V end was cut by 5 bases, the J end by 4 bases, with 13 bases between. The germline V gene has CDR1 SGHDT and CDR2 YYEEEE. The CDR3 DNA reads TGTGCCAGCAGACCCAGGGGTCCGTACGAGCAGTACTTC. This encodes CASRPRGPYEQYF.

J is TRBJ1-2 and V is TRBV15; D not certain. Germline V gene data show CDR1 as LNHNV and CDR2 as YYDKDF (reference sequence). The CDR3 has 13 amino acids. With 0 bases removed from V and 2 bases from J, the gap between germline ends came to 4 bases. The CDR3 region is CATSRDMNYGYTF. The DNA of the CDR3 is TGTGCCACCAGCAGAGATATGAACTATGGCTACACCTTC.